The present T cell receptor beta chain was sequenced within a study of CD8+ T cells in alopecia areata. Overall study findings and caveats: Sharing of TCR sequences between patients (possibly for HLA-related reasons) was less clear than in mice. Lesional scalp exceeded normal scalp in clonality, especially in alopecia totalis/universalis.

PBMCs provided sorted CD4+ and CD8+ T cells. This clone was seen only once. Its antigen remains unidentified. Once RNA had been extracted, it was reverse transcribed into cDNA to act as the sequencing template. Libraries were prepared by immunoSEQ multiplex PCR; TCRdb keeps only in-frame clonotypes and omits some of them. The sample lists 90,000 to 120,000 clones, under 65% occurring once. Germline V CDR1 and CDR2: SGHVS, FQNEAQ. V was cut by 5 bases and J by 2 bases, with 7 bases left in between. The CDR3 totals 12 residues. Sequenced material: NKG2D-low CD8+ T cells sorted from blood. The sequence was collected from a human donor with alopecia areata. The V gene is TRBV7-8, the J gene TRBJ2-7, with D hard to call. CDR3 nucleotides: TGTGCCAGCAGCCTCCCGCCCTACGAGCAGTACTTC. Translating gives CASSLPPYEQYF.